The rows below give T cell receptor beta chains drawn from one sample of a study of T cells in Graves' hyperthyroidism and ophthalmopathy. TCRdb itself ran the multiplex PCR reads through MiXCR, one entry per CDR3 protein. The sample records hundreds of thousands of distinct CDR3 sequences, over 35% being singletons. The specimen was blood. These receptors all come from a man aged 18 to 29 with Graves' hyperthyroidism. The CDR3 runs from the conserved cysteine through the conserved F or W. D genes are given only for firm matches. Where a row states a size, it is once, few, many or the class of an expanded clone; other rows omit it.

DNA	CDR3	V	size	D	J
TGCAGTGCTAGCGCAAGCTTCTCCTACGAGCAGTACTTC	CSASASFSYEQYF	TRBV20-1	few	-	TRBJ2-7
TGCGCCAGCAGCCAAGATGCAGGCAGCCAGCCCCAGCATTTT	CASSQDAGSQPQHF	TRBV4-1	-	-	TRBJ1-5
TGCAGTTCAGGGGGCTGGGAGACCCAGTACTTC	CSSGGWETQYF	TRBV20-1	-	TRBD1	TRBJ2-5
TGTGCCAGCAGGTCCCTGGGGCGGAATTCACCCCTCCACTTT	CASRSLGRNSPLHF	TRBV10-3	few	-	TRBJ1-6
TGTGCCAGCAGCTTAGAGGACAGGGGAGGGGAGCAGTACTTC	CASSLEDRGGEQYF	TRBV7-6	once	TRBD1	TRBJ2-7
TGTGCCAGCAGTGGGGCAGGGAGGCAGCCCCAGCATTTT	CASSGAGRQPQHF	TRBV25-1	many	-	TRBJ1-5
TGTGCCAGCAGCCCTCCCGGGACAGGGCTTACGGGACTGTTTTTT	CASSPPGTGLTGLFF	TRBV7-9	-	TRBD1	TRBJ1-4
TGTGCCAGCAGCCCCTCTTCGAAGCTGTTTTTT	CASSPSSKLFF	TRBV7-8	many	-	TRBJ2-2
TGTGCCATCTCCGGACAGGGGGAAGGCTTC	CAISGQGEGF	TRBV10-3	-	TRBD1	TRBJ2-7
TGTGCCAGCAGTTTTGTACCGATCCAAGAGACCCAGTACTTC	CASSFVPIQETQYF	TRBV12-3/TRBV12-4	few	-	TRBJ2-5
TGTGCCAGCAGTCTAGAGGTCTTAGGCACCGGGGAGCTGTTTTTT	CASSLEVLGTGELFF	TRBV2	many	-	TRBJ2-2
TGTGCCATGTCCGGGGGCACAGATACGCAGTATTTT	CAMSGGTDTQYF	TRBV10-3	-	-	TRBJ2-3
TGCAGCGTCACCGACGCCACTGAAGCTTTCTTT	CSVTDATEAFF	TRBV29-1	many	-	TRBJ1-1
TGCAGTGCTAGAGGACTGAAGACCCAGTACTTC	CSARGLKTQYF	TRBV20-1	-	-	TRBJ2-5
TGTGCCACCAGCAGAGAAGGCTGGGGGGCTGGGCAGCCCCGGCATTTT	CATSREGWGAGQPRHF	TRBV15	-	-	TRBJ1-5
TGTGCCAGCAGTTCCGGGACTAGCATGGATGAGCAGTACTTC	CASSSGTSMDEQYF	TRBV7-9	-	TRBD2	TRBJ2-7
TGTGCCAGCAGCTTAGAACAGGTGTCGGATAATTCACCCCTCCACTTT	CASSLEQVSDNSPLHF	TRBV7-9	-	-	TRBJ1-6
TGTGCCAGCAGCGTAGGTCCTCTAACCAAATCCTACGAGCAGTACTTC	CASSVGPLTKSYEQYF	TRBV9	-	-	TRBJ2-7
TGTGCCAGCAGCTTAGGGGCACCTAATGAAAAACTGCTTTTT	CASSLGAPNEKLLF	TRBV7-9	-	-	TRBJ1-4
TGTGCCAGTAGTATCAAGAACACTGAAGCTTTCTTT	CASSIKNTEAFF	TRBV19	many	-	TRBJ1-1
TGCGCCAGCAGCCAAGCTGTAGGAAGCCCTGGGAACACCATATATTTT	CASSQAVGSPGNTIYF	TRBV7-2	-	-	TRBJ1-3
TGCAGCGTTGAGGGGGAGGCCGGCTACACCTTC	CSVEGEAGYTF	TRBV29-1	-	-	TRBJ1-2
TGTGCCAGCAGCGTAGGGACAGGTCGGGTTGAAAAACTGTTTTTT	CASSVGTGRVEKLFF	TRBV9	-	TRBD1	TRBJ1-4
TGTGCCACCTCCCGAGCCGGGGAAGCTTTCTTT	CATSRAGEAFF	TRBV24-1	many	-	TRBJ1-1
TGTGCCAGCAGTTACGGGGGAGATAATTCACCCCTCCACTTT	CASSYGGDNSPLHF	TRBV6-5	few	-	TRBJ1-6
TGCAGTGCGAGCGCAGGGACAGGGGAAGAGACCCAGTACTTC	CSASAGTGEETQYF	TRBV20-1	once	TRBD1	TRBJ2-5
TGTGCCAGCAGTTCCTCGCTTGGGACTGAAGCTTTCTTT	CASSSSLGTEAFF	TRBV2	-	-	TRBJ1-1
TGTGCCACCGGTGCAAACCAGCCCCTCCACTTT	CATGANQPLHF	TRBV15	-	-	TRBJ1-6
TGTGCCAGCAGCAGGACCGGACTCCGAGGGACTGAAGCTTTCTTT	CASSRTGLRGTEAFF	TRBV7-2	few	-	TRBJ1-1
TGTGCCAGTAGTCCCGGGACAGCTGGAAATCAGCCCCAGCATTTT	CASSPGTAGNQPQHF	TRBV19	-	TRBD1	TRBJ1-5
TGTGCCAGCAGCTTAGGGGGTGGCGGCTCCTACGAGCAGTACTTC	CASSLGGGGSYEQYF	TRBV7-2	many	-	TRBJ2-7
TGTGCCAGTAGCTTCACTGCGACAGCTTACGAGCAGTACTTC	CASSFTATAYEQYF	TRBV19	-	-	TRBJ2-7
TGTGCCAGCAGCTCCGATGGGGGGGGCCACGAGCAGTACTTC	CASSSDGGGHEQYF	TRBV7-9	-	-	TRBJ2-7
TGCGCCAGCAGCCAAGAAGCCACCGGGGAGCTGTTTTTT	CASSQEATGELFF	TRBV7-9	-	-	TRBJ2-2
TGTGCCATCAGTGGCTTGGCGGCCTGGGGCTATGGCTACACCTTC	CAISGLAAWGYGYTF	TRBV10-3	many	-	TRBJ1-2
TGTGCCAGCAGCGTAGGGGGGCGCGAGCAGTACTTC	CASSVGGREQYF	TRBV9	many	-	TRBJ2-7
TGTGCCAGCAGCTTAGGCCCCTACGATGGATCCTACGAGCAGTACTTC	CASSLGPYDGSYEQYF	TRBV7-3	-	-	TRBJ2-7
TGTGCCAGCAGCTACGAGACAGGGGGATCGGATGAGCAGTACTTC	CASSYETGGSDEQYF	TRBV7-9	once	TRBD1	TRBJ2-7
TGTGCCAGCAGCTTTGGGCCTAGCGACCAAGAGACCCAGTACTTC	CASSFGPSDQETQYF	TRBV7-3	-	-	TRBJ2-5
TGTGCCAGCAGTTCCACCGGGACAGGGTTATCACCCCTCCACTTT	CASSSTGTGLSPLHF	TRBV25-1	-	TRBD1	TRBJ1-6
TGCGCCAGCGGCCCGCCTGGGACAGGGGGGACGTATGCTTTCTTT	CASGPPGTGGTYAFF	TRBV5-1	-	TRBD1	TRBJ1-1
TGCAGCGTAGGTCTGAACCCGTACGAGCAGTACTTC	CSVGLNPYEQYF	TRBV29-1	-	-	TRBJ2-7
TGTGCCACCAGCAGAGATCTGGCTAGCGGGGACTACGAGCAGTACTTC	CATSRDLASGDYEQYF	TRBV15	few	TRBD2	TRBJ2-7
TGTGCCAGCAGCCAAGATATTTGGGGGGTGGGGAGTTATAATTCACCCCTCCACTTT	CASSQDIWGVGSYNSPLHF	TRBV5-4	-	-	TRBJ1-6
TGCGCCAGCAGCCGAAGCACGGGCTTAGGAGAGACCCAGTACTTC	CASSRSTGLGETQYF	TRBV7-9	few	-	TRBJ2-5
TGTGCCAGCAGTGCGACAGGGGCGCGGAGAGTCGAAAAACTGTTTTTT	CASSATGARRVEKLFF	TRBV2	many	TRBD1	TRBJ1-4
TGCAGTGCTGAGGTTGTACAGGGAAGCTATGGCTACACCTTC	CSAEVVQGSYGYTF	TRBV20-1	many	-	TRBJ1-2
TGTGCCAGCAGCTACAGGGGTGAAGGCTACACCTTC	CASSYRGEGYTF	TRBV7-9	-	TRBD1	TRBJ1-2